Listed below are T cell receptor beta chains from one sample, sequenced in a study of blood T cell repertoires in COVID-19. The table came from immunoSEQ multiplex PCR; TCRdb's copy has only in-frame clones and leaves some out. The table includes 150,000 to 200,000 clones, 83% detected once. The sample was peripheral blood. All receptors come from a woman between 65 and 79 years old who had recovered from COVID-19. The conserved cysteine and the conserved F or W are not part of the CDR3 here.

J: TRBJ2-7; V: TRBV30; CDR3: AWSGLAREQY
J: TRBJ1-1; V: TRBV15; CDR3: ATSRDISGSPGAF
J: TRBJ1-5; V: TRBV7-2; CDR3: ASSFSRVGNQPQH
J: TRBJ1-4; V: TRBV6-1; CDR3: ASSESWGGNEKLF
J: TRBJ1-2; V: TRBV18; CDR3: ASSPPSRLNGYT
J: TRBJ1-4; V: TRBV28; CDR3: ASTLGGPNEKLF
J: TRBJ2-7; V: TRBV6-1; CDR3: ASSEGTGGSGEQY
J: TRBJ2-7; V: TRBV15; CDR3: ATSRPTPTAPYEQY
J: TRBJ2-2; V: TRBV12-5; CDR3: ASGLGQAPNTGELF
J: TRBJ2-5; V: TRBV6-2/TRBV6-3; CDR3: ASSSPLGAETQY
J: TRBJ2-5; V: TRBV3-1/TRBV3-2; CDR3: ASSQGTGETQY
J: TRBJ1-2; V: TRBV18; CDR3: ASSPGTGGGYT
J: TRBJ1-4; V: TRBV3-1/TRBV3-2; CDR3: ASSPRGVEEKLF
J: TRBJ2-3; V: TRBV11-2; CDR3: ASSRTSGSSTDTQY
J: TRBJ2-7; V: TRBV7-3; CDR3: ASSLTQAGGLDEQY
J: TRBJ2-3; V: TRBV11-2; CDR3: ASSLDSGDTQY
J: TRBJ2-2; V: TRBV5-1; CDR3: ASSRPGGGWTGELF
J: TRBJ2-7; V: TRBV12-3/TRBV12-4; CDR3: ASSLPARDEQY
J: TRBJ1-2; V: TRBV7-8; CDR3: ASSMGQGSWGNYGYT
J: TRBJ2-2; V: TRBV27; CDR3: ASSPSGLATGELF
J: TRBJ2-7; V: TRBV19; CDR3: ASSSRTGSSYEQY
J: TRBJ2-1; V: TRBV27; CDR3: ASSPDSGSYNEQF
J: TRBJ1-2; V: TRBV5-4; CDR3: ASSRRGGDGYT
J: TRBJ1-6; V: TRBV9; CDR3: ASTSGGGEWDSPLH
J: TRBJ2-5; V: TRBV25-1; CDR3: ASSPGGTVQETQY
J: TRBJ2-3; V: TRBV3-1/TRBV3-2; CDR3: ASSQGLTDTQY
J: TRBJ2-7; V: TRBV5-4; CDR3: ASSLPGHRNYEQY
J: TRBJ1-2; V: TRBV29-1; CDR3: SVEGHPGAGGYT
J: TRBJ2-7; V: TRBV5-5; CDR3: ASSLPPGYEQY
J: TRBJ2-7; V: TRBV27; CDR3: ASSLYLGPYFEQY
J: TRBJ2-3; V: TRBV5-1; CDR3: ASLAGGPGTDTQY
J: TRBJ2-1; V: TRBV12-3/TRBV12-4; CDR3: ASRTGTDNEQF
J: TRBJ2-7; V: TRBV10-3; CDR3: AIIDPSGEQY